The entry that follows covers one T cell receptor beta chain sequence. Its antigen is as yet unknown. Each sample had roughly 10^5 TCR templates assayed. Sequencing was performed with immunoSEQ multiplex PCR; in TCRdb, only in-frame clones are kept and a portion is missing. The table lists nearly 85,000 clones, around 95% of them singletons. The data are from a study of siplizumab effects on memory and regulatory T cells. Whole-study findings and limits: An assignable phenotype, naive or memory, was missing from roughly 79-95% of proliferating CD4+ or CD8+ clones.

The trim removed 0 bases at V and 5 bases at J, leaving 16 bases unmatched. Germline V gene lookup returns CDR1 WNHNN and CDR2 SYGVQD (reference sequence). The CDR3 is made up of 19 amino acids. The rearrangement joins TRBV10-1 to TRBJ2-5; 9 nucleotides line up with TRBD2. The receptor was isolated from a human donor in good health. The sequencing input was CD8+ T cells sorted from blood. The CDR3, as DNA: TGCGCCAGCAGTGAGTCTGGGGGGGTGATGCGGGAGGGCCGGGAGACCCAGTACTTC. Protein product: CASSESGGVMREGRETQYF.